The 21 T cell receptor beta chains listed next were all sequenced from one sample in a study of regulatory T cells in long-lasting Graves disease. Time point given: newly diagnosed GD, antithyroid drugs for less than 3 months. PBMC-derived RNA was used for the TCR library. Through Arm-PCR of CDR3 regions and iRepertoire HTBI primers, TCR beta libraries were built. TCRdb reprocessed the multiplex PCR reads via MiXCR and lists one record per CDR3 protein. The data hold 400,000 to 450,000 distinct CDR3 sequences, with 16% observed a single time. These same data were also listed under a study on T cells in Graves' hyperthyroidism and ophthalmopathy.

The sequencing used peripheral blood mononuclear cells (PBMCs), collected at new diagnosis, from a patient treated with antithyroid drugs. These receptors came from a young woman with Graves disease.

The V gene is TRBV30, the J gene TRBJ2-7; perhaps TRBD1 as D (6 bases). This CDR3 has 13 residues. V lost 2 bases and J 12 bases, leaving 20 bases between the germline ends. Per germline, CDR1 GTSNPN and CDR2 SVGIG (reference sequence). In DNA, the CDR3 is TGTGCCTGGAGTTTCGGGACACAACGATTTGTGTACTTC. It is translated as CAWSFGTQRFVYF. The full variable domain, rest sourced from reference TRBV30 and TRBJ2-7, is SQTIHQWPATLVQPVGSPLSLECTVEGTSNPNLYWYRQAAGRGLQLLFYSVGIGQISSEVPQNLSASRPQDRQFILSSKKLLLSDSGFYLCAWSFGTQRFVYFGPGTRLTVT.

At least ten counts were recorded for this clonotype. CDR3: CAISESHGRNEQFF. The DNA of the CDR3 is TGTGCCATCAGTGAGTCCCACGGGAGGAATGAGCAGTTCTTC. The V and J genes are TRBV10-3 and TRBJ2-1; TRBD2 agrees at 7 bases. The V gene's germline CDR1 is ENHRY and CDR2 SYGVKD. The CDR3 sequence is 14 residues long. V gave up 0 bases and J gave up 7 bases; unmatched junction bases: 3.

At least ten counts were recorded for this clonotype. This rearrangement joins TRBV13 to TRBJ2-5; no clear D gene. The CDR3 covers 11 residues. Germline V lookup: CDR1 PRHDT, CDR2 FYEKMQ (reference sequence). Trimming removed 4 bases from V and 6 bases from J, with 6 bases in between. This CDR3 reads CASSSSQTQYF. As DNA, the CDR3 is TGTGCCAGCAGCTCCTCCCAGACCCAGTACTTC.

This clonotype has only a few counts. This may stem from a read error, because a much larger clone lies one nucleotide away. The conserved closing phenylalanine or tryptophan is absent in this CDR3, likely reflecting a read error. J is TRBJ1-1 and V is TRBV28; 7 nucleotides align to TRBD1. Per the germline V gene, CDR1 is MDHEN and CDR2 is SYDVKM. V was pared by 3 bases and J by 0 bases, with 16 bases of the junction left unmatched. The CDR3 totals 19 residues. The CDR3 loop reads CASSFASPTVDRVNTEAFS. Here the CDR3 DNA reads TGTGCCAGCAGTTTTGCATCCCCGACCGTAGACAGGGTGAACACTGAAGCTTTCTCT.

This clonotype was detected many times. The chain couples TRBV7-8 to TRBJ2-1; D gene ambiguous. V was pared by 6 bases and J by 7 bases, with 13 bases between. Germline V gene sequence: CDR1 SGHVS, CDR2 FQNEAQ. The CDR3 consists of 13 residues. The CDR3 coding sequence is TGTGCCAGCAGTCCCGGGCCGGATAATGAGCAGTTCTTC. It is translated as CASSPGPDNEQFF.

J is TRBJ1-5 and V is TRBV4-1; D is ambiguous. Per germline, CDR1 MGHRA and CDR2 YSYEKL. V was pared by 4 bases and J by 8 bases, with 15 bases between. The CDR3 sequence is 14 residues long. The CDR3 DNA is TGCGCCAGCAGCCCCCAATGGGGTGATGAGCCCCAGCATTTT. It translates to CASSPQWGDEPQHF.

The sample holds many counts of this clonotype. The chain recombines TRBV18 with TRBJ2-3, with D unresolved. In germline, CDR1 is KGHSH, CDR2 LQKENI. The CDR3 runs to 15 residues. V shed 0 bases and J shed 5 bases, with 12 bases lying between them. The chain's CDR3 is CASSPPGTLGDTQYF. CDR3 sequence (DNA): TGTGCCAGCTCACCACCAGGCACCCTCGGAGATACGCAGTATTTT.

This clonotype was seen repeatedly, ten times or more. The rearrangement links TRBV28 to TRBJ1-5; maybe TRBD1 (6 bases). V lost 0 bases, J lost 6 bases, and 9 bases lay in between. Germline assignment: CDR1 MDHEN and CDR2 SYDVKM. There are 14 residues in the CDR3. CDR3 DNA: TGTGCCAGCAGTTTATGGCAGGGGAGTCAGCCCCAGCATTTT. Protein sequence: CASSLWQGSQPQHF.

Turning to this clonotype: This may arise from a read error, as a much more abundant clone is one base away. The V call is TRBV9, the J call TRBJ2-7; 8 bases agree with TRBD2. Per the germline V gene, CDR1 is SGDLS and CDR2 is YYNGEE. The CDR3 length is 13 residues. In DNA, the CDR3 is TGTGCCAACAGCGCGGGGACTAGAAACGAGCAGTACTTC. It codes for CANSAGTRNEQYF.

This clonotype was counted ten times or more. This rearrangement joins TRBV18 to TRBJ2-7; 10 nucleotides agree with TRBD2. V was pared by 1 base and J by 2 bases, with 2 bases of the junction left unmatched. The CDR3 is made up of 15 amino acids. Germline CDR1 and CDR2: KGHSH and LQKENI. This CDR3 reads CASSPRLAGAYEQYF. The DNA of the CDR3 is TGTGCCAGCTCACCACGGCTAGCGGGGGCCTACGAGCAGTACTTC.

Ten or more counts support this clonotype. The V and J genes are TRBV6-1 and TRBJ1-1; D unresolved. The CDR3 extends over 15 amino acids. The germline V gene encodes CDR1 MNHNS and CDR2 SASEGT. V shed 1 base and J shed 2 bases, with 11 bases lying between them. The CDR3 coding sequence is TGTGCCAGCAGTGAAGACAGAATCCCAAACACTGAAGCTTTCTTT. Its translation: CASSEDRIPNTEAFF.

This clonotype has a handful of counts. V gene TRBV5-1 combines with J gene TRBJ1-4; D may be TRBD1 (5 bases). V shed 0 bases and J shed 3 bases, with 6 bases lying between them. The CDR3 contains 14 residues. Per germline, CDR1 SGHRS and CDR2 YFSETQ. The CDR3 region is CASSLGQPNEKLFF. For the CDR3, the DNA is TGCGCCAGCAGCTTGGGACAGCCTAATGAAAAACTGTTTTTT.

The sample holds many counts of this clonotype. V and J are TRBV28 and TRBJ1-2; 7 bases match TRBD1. Germline V lookup: CDR1 MDHEN, CDR2 SYDVKM. J was trimmed by 3 bases and V by 10 bases; bases with no gene match: 11. The CDR3 is 14 residues long. CDR3 loop: CAILDREEYYGYTF. CDR3 bases: TGTGCCATACTAGACAGGGAGGAATACTATGGCTACACCTTC.

In this sample, this clonotype turned up a few times. The DNA is omitted, as the CDR3 cannot be located on it reliably, and the CDR3 follows TCRdb's listing. This chain uses TRBV30 with TRBJ1-3. The CDR3 numbers 13 amino acids, ends counted. Germline CDR1 reads GTSNPN; CDR2 reads SVGIG (reference sequence). The CDR3 sequence: CAWSVGSGNTRYF.

This clonotype was recorded a few times. This chain joins TRBV6-1 and TRBJ1-4; 8 nucleotides match TRBD1. CDR3 size: 15 residues. Germline CDR1 is MNHNS and CDR2 is SASEGT. J was trimmed by 8 bases and V by 4 bases; bases with no gene match: 9. The CDR3 nucleotides are TGTGCCAGCAGTGCAAGCGGGACAGGACACGAAAAACTGTTTTTT. Translating gives CASSASGTGHEKLFF.

This clonotype was found a few times. The chain has TRBV5-4 and TRBJ2-1, with TRBD2 identical over 7 bases. This CDR3 contains 14 residues. Germline CDR1 and CDR2: SGHNT and YYREEE (reference sequence). Losses at the gene ends were 5 bases for V and 6 bases for J; bases not matched to a gene: 8. CDR3 residues: CASRGLTGGNEQFF. The DNA for the CDR3 is TGTGCCAGCAGAGGACTCACGGGAGGCAATGAGCAGTTCTTC.

This clonotype has ten or more counts. CDR3 region: CSVPLATGYKDTQYF. DNA for the CDR3: TGCAGCGTTCCCCTCGCGACGGGTTACAAGGATACGCAGTATTTT. The chain carries TRBV29-1 and TRBJ2-3; D not resolved. Trimming stripped 5 bases from V and 6 bases from J, with 21 bases between. Germline V gene data show CDR1 as SQVTM and CDR2 as ANQGSEA. The CDR3 is 15 amino acids.

This clonotype has just a few counts. The rearrangement joins TRBV25-1 to TRBJ1-4, with D uncertain. V lost 3 bases and J lost 8, with 19 bases in between. The germline CDR1 and CDR2 sequences are MGHDK and SYGVNS. CDR3 length equals 16 residues. CDR3: CASSDSRQAGAEKLFF. In nucleotides, the CDR3 is TGTGCCAGCAGTGACTCCCGGCAGGCTGGAGCGGAAAAACTGTTTTTT. Full variable domain (outside the CDR3, taken from reference TRBV25-1 and TRBJ1-4): EADIYQTPRYLVIGTGKKITLECSQTMGHDKMYWYQQDPGMELHLIHYSYGVNSTEKGDLSSESTVSRIRTEHFPLTLESARPSHTSQYLCASSDSRQAGAEKLFFGSGTQLSVL.

Only a few counts were recorded for this clonotype. The V call is TRBV19, the J call TRBJ2-1; 9 bases are a match to TRBD2. V was pared by 1 base and J by 8 bases, with 9 bases of the junction left unmatched. The length of the CDR3 is 16 residues. The germline CDR1 and CDR2 sequences are LNHDA and SQIVND (reference sequence). The CDR3 region is CASSIGVGTSSDEQFF. In DNA form, the CDR3 reads TGTGCCAGTAGTATAGGAGTAGGGACTAGCTCCGATGAGCAGTTCTTC.

This clonotype was found many times. The rearrangement joins TRBV14 to TRBJ2-1, with unresolved D. V lost 0 bases to trimming and J lost 4 bases, with 16 bases between them. This CDR3 comprises 17 residues. Per germline, CDR1 SGHDN and CDR2 FVKESK. CDR3 DNA: TGTGCCAGCAGCCAAGAACCCGCAAGGTGGGAATACAATGAGCAGTTCTTC. Encoded protein: CASSQEPARWEYNEQFF.

The chain links TRBV5-1 to TRBJ2-1, with D tentatively TRBD1 (7 bases). The CDR3 has 15 residues. V dropped 4 bases and J dropped 4 bases, with 15 bases sitting between them. CDR1 is SGHRS, CDR2 YFSETQ, per germline. DNA for the CDR3: TGCGCCAGCAGCCCCGCGGGACAGATATACAATGAGCAGTTCTTC. As protein: CASSPAGQIYNEQFF. Filled out from reference TRBV5-1 and TRBJ2-1, the complete variable domain reads KAGVTQTPRYLIKTRGQQVTLSCSPISGHRSVSWYQQTPGQGLQFLFEYFSETQRNKGNFPGRFSGRQFSNSRSEMNVSTLELGDSALYLCASSPAGQIYNEQFFGPGTRLTVL.